These 3 T cell receptor beta chains originate from one sample sequenced in a study of cytomegalovirus exposure and HLA in healthy donors. Amplification used 60 Vbeta primers and 13 Jbeta primers. TCRdb keeps only in-frame clones here, not all; method: immunoSEQ multiplex PCR. The repertoire consists of fewer than 250,000 clones, with 60% to 80% occurring once and the leading ten covering under 2%. Sequences were obtained from PBMCs. Receptors originate from a woman aged 30 to 39 in good health and CMV-seronegative.

This sequence joins TRBV7-3 and TRBJ2-1; maybe TRBD1 (6 bases). In germline, CDR1 is SGHTA, CDR2 FQGTGA. Trimming removed 8 bases from V and 8 bases from J, with 19 bases in between. The CDR3 sequence is 14 residues long. The CDR3 sequence: CASGADGAGDEQFF. The CDR3 nucleotides are TGTGCCAGCGGGGCGGACGGGGCAGGGGATGAGCAGTTCTTC.

This clone was recorded once. CDR3 coding DNA: TGCGCCAGCAGCCAAGTGCCACTAGCGGCCAACTACAATGAGCAGTTCTTC. Translation: CASSQVPLAANYNEQFF. The chain uses TRBV4-1 and TRBJ2-1; 8 bases fit TRBD2. The germline CDR1 and CDR2 sequences are MGHRA and YSYEKL. The ends lost 1 base at V and 3 bases at J; junction bases unmatched: 8. This CDR3 spans 17 amino acids.

The chain has TRBV7-2 and TRBJ2-5; perhaps TRBD1 as D (5 bases). The V end lost 5 bases, the J end lost 1 base, and 14 bases lay between the germline ends. The CDR3 consists of 15 residues. CDR1 and CDR2 (germline): SGHTA, FQGNSA. The CDR3 is CASSPQTDTQETQYF. DNA for the CDR3: TGTGCCAGCAGCCCCCAGACGGACACCCAAGAGACCCAGTACTTC.